The following is a T cell receptor (beta chain) sequence with its context. The CDR3 consists of 12 residues. V gave up 5 bases and J gave up 6 bases, with 11 bases separating them. Germline V CDR1 and CDR2: SEHNR, FQNEAQ (reference sequence). These data come from a study of blood T cell repertoires in COVID-19. Measured with immunoSEQ multiplex PCR; TCRdb has only the in-frame clones, and not every one. The table lists 99,000 or so clones, roughly 80% of them singletons. This clonotype was obtained from a woman aged 80 or over with acute or convalescent COVID-19. The source material was peripheral blood. The chain carries TRBV7-9 and TRBJ2-7; D is unresolved. CDR3 coding DNA: TGTGCCAGCAGCCCTAGAGGCAGCGAGCAGTACTTC. This gives the protein CASSPRGSEQYF.